The 16 T cell receptor beta chains in this list originate from one sample, sequenced in a study of preoperative IRX-2 immunotherapy in early breast cancer. As to treatment: preoperative locoregional IRX-2 cytokine immunotherapy. Only in-frame clones appear in the TCRdb table, and some are missing; sequencing was by immunoSEQ multiplex PCR. Of 35,000 to 40,000 clones detected, 82% appear once; the ten largest clones hold approximately 1.5%. Sequencing was performed on lymph node tissue, taken after IRX-2 immunotherapy. Receptor source: a human donor with breast cancer.

In its sample, this clone was seen once. The chain recombines TRBV25-1 with TRBJ1-1; possibly TRBD1 for D (6 bases). Germline V gene sequence: CDR1 MGHDK, CDR2 SYGVNS. The V end lost 1 base, the J end lost 5 bases, and 11 bases lay between the germline ends. The CDR3 is 14 residues long. This CDR3 is CASSESQGKTEAFF. In DNA form, the CDR3 reads TGTGCCAGCAGTGAATCCCAGGGGAAGACTGAAGCTTTCTTT.

J is TRBJ1-5 and V is TRBV6-8; the D gene is possibly TRBD1 (5 bases). Germline assignment: CDR1 MNHGY and CDR2 SAAAGT. Trimming stripped 5 bases from V and 0 bases from J, with 11 bases between. The CDR3 has 15 amino acids. The CDR3 region is CASSVGHNSNQPQHF. CDR3 DNA sequence: TGTGCCAGCAGTGTCGGACATAATAGCAATCAGCCCCAGCATTTT.

V and J are TRBV29-1 and TRBJ2-2; the D gene is possibly TRBD1 (5 bases). V shed 4 bases and J shed 4 bases, with 13 bases lying between them. Per the germline V gene, CDR1 is SQVTM and CDR2 is ANQGSEA. The CDR3 consists of 14 residues. The CDR3 reads CSVVDSGRTGELFF. As DNA, the CDR3 is TGCAGCGTTGTTGACTCAGGGCGCACCGGGGAGCTGTTTTTT.

This clone was detected once. The rearrangement joins TRBV5-1 to TRBJ2-1; TRBD2 is a possible D gene (5 bases). CDR1 is SGHRS, CDR2 YFSETQ, per germline. This CDR3 has 14 amino acids. The V end was cut by 5 bases, the J end by 8 bases, with 17 bases between. The CDR3 region is CASRIAPSSDEQFF. The CDR3 bases are TGCGCCAGCAGGATCGCGCCTAGCAGCGATGAGCAGTTCTTC. Variable domain in full (rest from reference TRBV5-1 and TRBJ2-1): KAGVTQTPRYLIKTRGQQVTLSCSPISGHRSVSWYQQTPGQGLQFLFEYFSETQRNKGNFPGRFSGRQFSNSRSEMNVSTLELGDSALYLCASRIAPSSDEQFFGPGTRLTVL.

This chain uses TRBV6-8 with TRBJ1-5; D remains ambiguous. V lost 4 bases, J lost 6 bases, and 7 bases lay in between. CDR3 length: 12 residues. Germline assignment: CDR1 MNHGY and CDR2 SAAAGT. The CDR3 sequence: CASSSMIQPQHF. The CDR3 nucleotides are TGTGCCAGCAGTTCTATGATTCAGCCCCAGCATTTT.

This rearrangement joins TRBV11-3 to TRBJ2-7; TRBD1 agrees at 7 bases. Germline V gene lookup returns CDR1 SGHNT and CDR2 YENEEA. The CDR3 has 14 amino acids. Trimming removed 3 bases from V and 5 bases from J; junction bases left unmatched: 7. The CDR3 coding sequence is TGTGCCAGCAGCTTGGATCAAAGGGGGCACGAGCAGTACTTC. It is translated as CASSLDQRGHEQYF.

This rearrangement joins TRBV19 to TRBJ2-1, with TRBD2 matching over 8 bases. V trimming: 4 bases; J trimming: 9 bases; junction bases outside the gene matches: 14. The CDR3 loop spans 16 amino acids. The V gene's germline CDR1 is LNHDA and CDR2 SQIVND (reference sequence). CDR3 nucleotide sequence: TGTGCCAGTAGTAGGAGTAGCGGGGCGGGCGATGGTGAGCAGTTCTTC. This gives the protein CASSRSSGAGDGEQFF.

This rearrangement joins TRBV5-1 to TRBJ2-4; the D gene is possibly TRBD1 (5 bases). This CDR3 is built from 16 residues. The germline V gene has CDR1 SGHRS and CDR2 YFSETQ. V lost 0 bases to trimming and J lost 5 bases, with 15 bases between them. The CDR3 DNA follows: TGCGCCAGCAGCTTGGTAGGGCAGGGCCTAGAAAACATTCAGTACTTC. Protein product: CASSLVGQGLENIQYF.

This chain joins TRBV6-8 and TRBJ1-1; TRBD1 might be the D (6 bases). The CDR3 runs 15 residues. Trimming stripped 5 bases from V and 0 bases from J, with 13 bases between. CDR1 MNHGY and CDR2 SAAAGT come from the germline V gene. The CDR3 DNA is TGTGCCAGCAGTCAAACCGGGACACTGAACACTGAAGCTTTCTTT. It encodes CASSQTGTLNTEAFF.

The J gene is TRBJ2-1, the V gene TRBV16, with D uncertain. CDR3 length equals 14 residues. Germline V gene lookup returns CDR1 KGHSY and CDR2 FQNENV. Trimming stripped 6 bases from V and 0 bases from J, with 9 bases between. CDR3 region: CASSLGISYNEQFF. The CDR3 coding sequence is TGTGCCAGCAGTTTGGGGATCTCCTACAATGAGCAGTTCTTC.

The CDR3 region is CASSLRTPSSYNEQFF. The CDR3, as DNA: TGTGCCAGCAGCCTGAGGACCCCTAGCTCCTACAATGAGCAGTTCTTC. The chain joins TRBV7-8 to TRBJ2-1; D gene uncertain. This CDR3 is built from 16 residues. The V end was cut by 5 bases, the J end by 0 bases, with 14 bases between. Germline CDR1 and CDR2: SGHVS and FQNEAQ.

The chain combines TRBV11-3 with TRBJ2-7; TRBD2 aligns across 14 bases. Germline trimming cut 5 bases from V and 3 bases from J; bases unmatched to any gene: 9. The length of the CDR3 is 17 residues. Germline V gives CDR1 SGHNT, CDR2 YENEEA. CDR3 region: CASSPGLAGEEGYEQYF. CDR3 DNA sequence: TGTGCCAGCAGCCCGGGACTAGCGGGGGAAGAAGGCTACGAGCAGTACTTC.

The chain has TRBV6-8 and TRBJ1-6; tentative D call: TRBD1 (5 bases). Germline assignment: CDR1 MNHGY and CDR2 SAAAGT. V lost 2 bases and J lost 6, with 20 bases in between. The CDR3 has 18 amino acids. CDR3 DNA sequence: TGTGCCAGCAGTTACCCGAGACGGGACTTCCAAATTAATTCACCCCTCCACTTT. It encodes CASSYPRRDFQINSPLHF.

The J gene is TRBJ2-7, the V gene TRBV10-2, with D possibly being TRBD2 (6 bases). V lost 6 bases to trimming and J lost 1 base, with 16 bases between them. Germline V gene sequence: CDR1 WSHSY, CDR2 SAAADI. The CDR3 has 15 residues. The CDR3 nucleotides read TGCGCCAGCAGACCAACCGGGACTCAATCCTACGAGCAGTACTTC. Translated: CASRPTGTQSYEQYF.

This chain uses TRBV11-3 with TRBJ2-1; D call uncertain. V lost 6 bases and J 0 bases, leaving 12 bases between the germline ends. The germline V gene encodes CDR1 SGHNT and CDR2 YENEEA. This CDR3 contains 15 residues. In DNA form, the CDR3 reads TGTGCCAGCAGGGCTACCTCCAGCTCCTACAATGAGCAGTTCTTC. Encoded protein: CASRATSSSYNEQFF.

The rearrangement links TRBV30 to TRBJ1-1; a weak D match, TRBD1 (6 bases). From germline, CDR1 is GTSNPN and CDR2 SVGIG (reference sequence). Between the trimmed V and J ends, which lost 0 bases and 4 bases, there was a span of 12 bases. CDR3 size: 14 residues. This CDR3 is CAWSVWAGATEAFF. The DNA of the CDR3 is TGTGCCTGGAGTGTATGGGCAGGGGCCACTGAAGCTTTCTTT.